These T cell receptor beta chains were read from a single sample in a study of cytomegalovirus exposure and HLA in healthy donors. Libraries were prepared by immunoSEQ multiplex PCR; TCRdb keeps only in-frame clonotypes and omits some of them. The sample has around 150,000 clones, about three quarters seen once. The source material was PBMCs. The receptors originated from a female donor in good health and CMV-seronegative. The CDR3 runs from the conserved cysteine through the conserved F or W. A D gene is named only where the DNA matches it firmly. Not every row has a clone size; where given, it reads once, few, many or a size class.

CDR3 DNA	CDR3 protein	D gene	J gene	CDR3 length	clone size	V gene
TGTGCCAGCAGTTTATCGCGGACTTCCGGGGGAGAGACCCAGTACTTC	CASSLSRTSGGETQYF	-	TRBJ2-5	16	-	TRBV27
TGCGCCAGCAATGGCGGCGGGAGCGGGACCTACGAGCAGTACTTC	CASNGGGSGTYEQYF	TRBD2	TRBJ2-7	15	-	TRBV5-1
TGCAGCGGGGACAGGGTGGGGAACACTGAAGCTTTCTTT	CSGDRVGNTEAFF	TRBD1	TRBJ1-1	13	-	TRBV29-1
TGCGCCAGCAGCTCAACCGGGACAGTTGGGAATTCACCCCTCCACTTT	CASSSTGTVGNSPLHF	TRBD1	TRBJ1-6	16	-	TRBV5-1
TGTGCCAGCAGCTTCTCCGAGACTGCATATGGCTACACCTTC	CASSFSETAYGYTF	-	TRBJ1-2	14	-	TRBV7-8
TGTGCCAGCAGTGAAATCCCTAGCGGGGTATACAATGAGCAGTTCTTC	CASSEIPSGVYNEQFF	TRBD2	TRBJ2-1	16	-	TRBV6-1
TGTGCCAGCAGTAACGACAGGTTTAACTATGGCTACACCTTC	CASSNDRFNYGYTF	-	TRBJ1-2	14	-	TRBV6-1
TGCGCCAGCAGCAGACTAGGGGCGAGCTCCTACGAGCAGTACTTC	CASSRLGASSYEQYF	-	TRBJ2-7	15	-	TRBV5-1
TGTGCCCGTGGAACCGGGACAGGGGGAAAAGAGACCCAGTACTTC	CARGTGTGGKETQYF	TRBD1	TRBJ2-5	15	-	TRBV30
TGTGCCAGCAGTTCTGGGACTACGACAAACTACGAGCAGTACTTC	CASSSGTTTNYEQYF	TRBD2	TRBJ2-7	15	-	TRBV6-1
TGTGCCAGCAGTTTTAACCGCGAATATGGCTACACCTTC	CASSFNREYGYTF	-	TRBJ1-2	13	few	TRBV27
TGTTCCAGCAGCTCCAAGCAATGGGACAGGGTGTTCAGCGGGGAGCTGTTTTTT	CSSSSKQWDRVFSGELFF	TRBD1	TRBJ2-2	18	-	TRBV7-9
TGTGCCAGCAGCGTAGCTAGAAACCCCTCTGGGGCCAACGTCCTGACTTTC	CASSVARNPSGANVLTF	-	TRBJ2-6	17	-	TRBV9
TGCAGCGTTGTAAGAACGAGGGGGGAGCAGTACTTC	CSVVRTRGEQYF	-	TRBJ2-7	12	few	TRBV29-1
TGTGCCAGCAGCGTAGGAGTTTCCTACGAGCAGTACTTC	CASSVGVSYEQYF	-	TRBJ2-7	13	-	TRBV9
TGTGCCAGCAGTTACTCAGCGGGCCACACAGATACGCAGTATTTT	CASSYSAGHTDTQYF	-	TRBJ2-3	15	-	TRBV6-5
TGTGCCAGTAGTAGACAGGGGGCAGGGAGCAATCAGCCCCAGCATTTT	CASSRQGAGSNQPQHF	TRBD1	TRBJ1-5	16	-	TRBV19
TGTGCCAGCAGTCCTAGGACAGGGCTGACAGATACGCAGTATTTT	CASSPRTGLTDTQYF	TRBD1	TRBJ2-3	15	few	TRBV2
TGTGCCAGCAGTGATTTCTCTAATGTGCAGTACTTC	CASSDFSNVQYF	-	TRBJ2-5	12	-	TRBV2
TGTGCCAGCAGTGAAGTGGGCAGGGGGACTGAAGCTTTCTTT	CASSEVGRGTEAFF	TRBD1	TRBJ1-1	14	-	TRBV6-1
TGCAGCGTTGCCCGGGAAGTGGATGGCTACACCTTC	CSVAREVDGYTF	-	TRBJ1-2	12	-	TRBV29-1
TGTGCCTGGAGTTTACGACTCTCGAACACTGAAGCTTTCTTT	CAWSLRLSNTEAFF	-	TRBJ1-1	14	-	TRBV30
TGCGCCAGCAGCTTGGAACAGGGGGTGGGCGGCTACACCTTC	CASSLEQGVGGYTF	TRBD1	TRBJ1-2	14	once	TRBV5-1
TGTGCCAGCAGTTCCCTACTAGCGGGAGGACTAGATACGCAGTATTTT	CASSSLLAGGLDTQYF	TRBD2	TRBJ2-3	16	-	TRBV27
TGTGCCAGCAGCGGCCGGGACAGGGTGTTCACCGGGGAGCTGTTTTTT	CASSGRDRVFTGELFF	TRBD1	TRBJ2-2	16	-	TRBV14
TGCGCCAGCAGCCAAGATCCAGGGTGGAGCGCTGAAGCTTTCTTT	CASSQDPGWSAEAFF	-	TRBJ1-1	15	-	TRBV4-1
TGCGCCAGCAGCCGACAATCGACAGGGTTGAATTCACCCCTCCACTTT	CASSRQSTGLNSPLHF	TRBD1	TRBJ1-6	16	-	TRBV4-1
TGTGCCTGGAGTGCGGCGGGGAACTCAGATACGCAGTATTTT	CAWSAAGNSDTQYF	-	TRBJ2-3	14	-	TRBV30
TGTGCCAGCTCACCACGCAGGGGCGTGGGATCACCCCTCCACTTT	CASSPRRGVGSPLHF	-	TRBJ1-6	15	-	TRBV18
TGTGCCAGTAGTCTTTTCGGCAGGGGTGAAGCTTTCTTT	CASSLFGRGEAFF	-	TRBJ1-1	13	-	TRBV19
TGTGCCATCAAGGCTGGACAGGGCGGGAAACTGTTTTTT	CAIKAGQGGKLFF	TRBD1	TRBJ1-4	13	few	TRBV10-3
TGTGCCAGCGGTTTAGGACAGGGGGTGATGAACACTGAAGCTTTCTTT	CASGLGQGVMNTEAFF	TRBD1	TRBJ1-1	16	-	TRBV6-5
TGTGCCAGTAGTATCCAGGGTAGCAATCAGCCCCAGCATTTT	CASSIQGSNQPQHF	-	TRBJ1-5	14	-	TRBV19
TGTGCCAGCAGCAAAGGGGCAGGGGGCAGGCAGCCCCAGCATTTT	CASSKGAGGRQPQHF	-	TRBJ1-5	15	-	TRBV21-1
TGTGCCAGTAGGAGGACAGGGGGAGGGGAGACCCAGTACTTC	CASRRTGGGETQYF	TRBD1	TRBJ2-5	14	once	TRBV19
TGTGCCACCAGCGGTACAGGGTACCAGGAGACCCAGTACTTC	CATSGTGYQETQYF	-	TRBJ2-5	14	-	TRBV15
TGTGCCAGTAGTACCCGGGACACCTGGTACCAAGAGACCCAGTACTTC	CASSTRDTWYQETQYF	-	TRBJ2-5	16	-	TRBV19
TGTGCCAGCAGTGAAAAAGTAGCCCGGCAGCCCCAGCATTTT	CASSEKVARQPQHF	-	TRBJ1-5	14	few	TRBV6-1